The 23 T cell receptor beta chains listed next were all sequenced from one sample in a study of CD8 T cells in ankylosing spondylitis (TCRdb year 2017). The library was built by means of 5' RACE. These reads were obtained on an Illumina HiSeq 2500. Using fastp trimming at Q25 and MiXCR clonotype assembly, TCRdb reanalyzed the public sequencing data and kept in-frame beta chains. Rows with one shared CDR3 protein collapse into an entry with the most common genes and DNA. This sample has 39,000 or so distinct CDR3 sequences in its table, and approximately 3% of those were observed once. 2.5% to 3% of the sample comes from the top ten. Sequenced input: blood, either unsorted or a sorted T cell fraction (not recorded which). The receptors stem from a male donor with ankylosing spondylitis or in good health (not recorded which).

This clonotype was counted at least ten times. The CDR3 sequence: CASSEGDRRYGYTF. The DNA of the CDR3 is TGTGCCAGCAGCGAGGGGGACCGGCGATATGGCTACACCTTC. V is TRBV9 and J is TRBJ1-2; maybe TRBD1 (6 bases). CDR3 length: 14 residues. Germline V gives CDR1 SGDLS, CDR2 YYNGEE. Trimming removed 3 bases from V and 5 bases from J, with 14 bases in between.

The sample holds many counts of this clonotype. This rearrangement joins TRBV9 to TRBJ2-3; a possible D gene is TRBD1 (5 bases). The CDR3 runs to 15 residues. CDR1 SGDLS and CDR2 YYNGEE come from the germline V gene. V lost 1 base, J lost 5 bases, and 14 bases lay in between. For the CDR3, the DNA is TGTGCCAGCAGCGTACTAGGGGCCGCGAGAGATACGCAGTATTTT. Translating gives CASSVLGAARDTQYF.

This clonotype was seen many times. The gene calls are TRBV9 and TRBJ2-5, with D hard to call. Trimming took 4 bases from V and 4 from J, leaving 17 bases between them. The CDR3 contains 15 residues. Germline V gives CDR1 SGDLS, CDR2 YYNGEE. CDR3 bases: TGTGCCAGCAGCACCCCAGGAAGGACGCGAGAGACCCAGTACTTC. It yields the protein CASSTPGRTRETQYF.

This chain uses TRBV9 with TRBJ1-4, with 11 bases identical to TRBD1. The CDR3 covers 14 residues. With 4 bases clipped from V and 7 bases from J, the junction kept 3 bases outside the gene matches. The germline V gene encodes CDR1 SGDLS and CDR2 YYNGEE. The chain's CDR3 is CASSSGQGAEKLFF. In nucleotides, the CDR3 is TGTGCCAGCAGCTCTGGACAGGGGGCTGAAAAACTGTTTTTT. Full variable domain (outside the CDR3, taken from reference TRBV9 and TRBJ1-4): DSGVTQTPKHLITATGQRVTLRCSPRSGDLSVYWYQQSLDQGLQFLIQYYNGEERAKGNILERFSAQQFPDLHSELNLSSLELGDSALYFCASSSGQGAEKLFFGSGTQLSVL.

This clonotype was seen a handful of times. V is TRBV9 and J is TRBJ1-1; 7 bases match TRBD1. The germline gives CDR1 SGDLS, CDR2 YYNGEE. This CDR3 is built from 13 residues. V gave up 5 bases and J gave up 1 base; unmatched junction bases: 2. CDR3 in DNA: TGTGCCAGCAGGGGGGACAGGAACACTGAAGCTTTCTTT. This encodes CASRGDRNTEAFF. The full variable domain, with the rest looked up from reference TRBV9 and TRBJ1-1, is DSGVTQTPKHLITATGQRVTLRCSPRSGDLSVYWYQQSLDQGLQFLIQYYNGEERAKGNILERFSAQQFPDLHSELNLSSLELGDSALYFCASRGDRNTEAFFGQGTRLTVV.

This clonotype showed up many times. For the CDR3, the DNA is TGTGCCAGCAGCCCGCGGTTTGGTTTAGGACCTCACGAGCAGTACGTC. Amino acids: CASSPRFGLGPHEQYV. The genes are TRBV9 and TRBJ2-7, with D hard to call. Trimming took off 4 bases at V and 5 bases at J, with 22 bases between the two ends. The CDR3 contains 16 residues. CDR1 SGDLS and CDR2 YYNGEE come from the germline V gene.

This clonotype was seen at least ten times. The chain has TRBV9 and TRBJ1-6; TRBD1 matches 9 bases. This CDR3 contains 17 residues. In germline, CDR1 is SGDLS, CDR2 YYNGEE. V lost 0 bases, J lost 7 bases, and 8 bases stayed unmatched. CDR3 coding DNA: TGTGCCAGCAGCGTAGCTACGGGACAGGGAGCCAATTCACCCCTCCACTTT. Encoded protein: CASSVATGQGANSPLHF. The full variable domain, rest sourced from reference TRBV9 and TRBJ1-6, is DSGVTQTPKHLITATGQRVTLRCSPRSGDLSVYWYQQSLDQGLQFLIQYYNGEERAKGNILERFSAQQFPDLHSELNLSSLELGDSALYFCASSVATGQGANSPLHFGNGTRLTVT.

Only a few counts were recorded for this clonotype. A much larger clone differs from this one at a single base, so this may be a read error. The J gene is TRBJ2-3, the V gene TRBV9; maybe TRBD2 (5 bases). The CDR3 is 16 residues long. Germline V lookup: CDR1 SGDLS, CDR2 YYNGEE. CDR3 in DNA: TGTGACAGCAGCGTAGATTTTAGCGTTGGAACAGATACGCAGTATTTT. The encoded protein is CDSSVDFSVGTDTQYF.

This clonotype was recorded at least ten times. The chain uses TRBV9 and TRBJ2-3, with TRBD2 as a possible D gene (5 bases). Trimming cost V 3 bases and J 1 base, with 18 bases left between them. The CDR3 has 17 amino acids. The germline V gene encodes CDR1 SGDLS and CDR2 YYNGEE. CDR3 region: CASSGRAAEVGTDTQYF. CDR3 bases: TGTGCCAGCAGCGGGAGAGCCGCGGAGGTCGGCACAGATACGCAGTATTTT.

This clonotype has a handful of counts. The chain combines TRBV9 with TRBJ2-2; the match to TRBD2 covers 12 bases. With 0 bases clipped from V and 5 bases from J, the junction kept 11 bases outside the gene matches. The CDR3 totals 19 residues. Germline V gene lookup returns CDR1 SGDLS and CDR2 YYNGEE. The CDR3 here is CASSVGLAGESRETGELFF. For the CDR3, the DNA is TGTGCCAGCAGCGTAGGACTAGCGGGGGAGTCCCGGGAGACCGGGGAGCTGTTTTTT.

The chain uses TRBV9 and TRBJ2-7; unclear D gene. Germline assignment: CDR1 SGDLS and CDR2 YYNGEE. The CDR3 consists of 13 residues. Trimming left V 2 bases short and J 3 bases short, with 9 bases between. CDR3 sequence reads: CASSVGPSYEQYV. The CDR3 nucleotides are TGTGCCAGCAGCGTCGGACCCAGCTACGAGCAGTACGTC.

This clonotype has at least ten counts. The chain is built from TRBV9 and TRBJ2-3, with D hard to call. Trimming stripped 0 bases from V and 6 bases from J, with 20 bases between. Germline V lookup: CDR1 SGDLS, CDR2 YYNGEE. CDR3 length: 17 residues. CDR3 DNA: TGTGCCAGCAGCGTAGCCGACTCCCAATACGAGTCCGATACGCAGTATTTT. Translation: CASSVADSQYESDTQYF. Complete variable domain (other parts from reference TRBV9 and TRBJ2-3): DSGVTQTPKHLITATGQRVTLRCSPRSGDLSVYWYQQSLDQGLQFLIQYYNGEERAKGNILERFSAQQFPDLHSELNLSSLELGDSALYFCASSVADSQYESDTQYFGPGTRLTVL.

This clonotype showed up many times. This CDR3 reads CASSPPAGVYGYTF. The CDR3 DNA is TGTGCCAGCAGCCCCCCGGCAGGGGTCTATGGCTACACCTTC. The J gene is TRBJ1-2, the V gene TRBV9; D might be TRBD1 (6 bases). Germline-derived CDR1 and CDR2 are SGDLS and YYNGEE. CDR3 length: 14 amino acids. The germline V and J ends were trimmed by 4 bases and 4 bases, with 14 bases remaining between them.

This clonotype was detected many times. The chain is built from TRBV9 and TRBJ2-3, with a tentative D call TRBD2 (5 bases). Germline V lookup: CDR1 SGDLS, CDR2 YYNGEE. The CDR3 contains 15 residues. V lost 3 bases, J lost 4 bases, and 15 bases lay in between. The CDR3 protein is CASSETSFQADTQYF. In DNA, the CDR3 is TGTGCCAGCAGCGAAACTAGTTTTCAGGCAGATACGCAGTATTTT.

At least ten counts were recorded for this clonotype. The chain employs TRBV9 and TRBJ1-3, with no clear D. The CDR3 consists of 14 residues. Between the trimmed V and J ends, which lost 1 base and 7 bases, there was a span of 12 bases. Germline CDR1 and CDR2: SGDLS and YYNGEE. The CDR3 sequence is CASSVSGSTNTIYF. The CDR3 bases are TGTGCCAGCAGCGTATCGGGAAGTACGAACACCATATATTTT.

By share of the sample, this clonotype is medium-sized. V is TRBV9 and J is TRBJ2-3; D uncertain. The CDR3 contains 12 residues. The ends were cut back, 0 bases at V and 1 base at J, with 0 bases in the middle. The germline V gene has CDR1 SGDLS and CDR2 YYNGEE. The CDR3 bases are TGTGCCAGCAGCGTAGGCACAGATACGCAGTATTTT. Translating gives CASSVGTDTQYF.

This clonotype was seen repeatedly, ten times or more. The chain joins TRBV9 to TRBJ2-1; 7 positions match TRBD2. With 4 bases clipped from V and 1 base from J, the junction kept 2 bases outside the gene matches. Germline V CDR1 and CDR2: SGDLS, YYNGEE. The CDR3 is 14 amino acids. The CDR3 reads CASSSGGSYNEQFF. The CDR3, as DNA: TGTGCCAGCAGCTCCGGGGGGTCCTACAATGAGCAGTTCTTC.

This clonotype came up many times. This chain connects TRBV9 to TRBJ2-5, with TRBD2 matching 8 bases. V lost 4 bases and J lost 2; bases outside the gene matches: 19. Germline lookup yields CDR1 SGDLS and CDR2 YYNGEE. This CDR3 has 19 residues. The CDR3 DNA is TGTGCCAGCAGCCTCAGCGGTGGGGGATCAGCGGGAGTTCAAGAGACCCAGTACTTC. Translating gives CASSLSGGGSAGVQETQYF.

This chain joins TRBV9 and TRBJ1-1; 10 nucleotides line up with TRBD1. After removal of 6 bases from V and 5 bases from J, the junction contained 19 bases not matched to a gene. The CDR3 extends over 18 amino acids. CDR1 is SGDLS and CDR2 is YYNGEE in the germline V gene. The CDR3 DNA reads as TGTGCCAGCACCAAAACCGGGACAGGGGCCCTAGGGGGGACTGAAGCTTTCTTT. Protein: CASTKTGTGALGGTEAFF.

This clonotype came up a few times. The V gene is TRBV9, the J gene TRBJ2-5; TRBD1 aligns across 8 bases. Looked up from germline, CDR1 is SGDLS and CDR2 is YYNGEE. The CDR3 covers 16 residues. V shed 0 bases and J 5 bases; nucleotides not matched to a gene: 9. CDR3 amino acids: CASSVALGQGQETQYF. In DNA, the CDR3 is TGTGCCAGCAGCGTAGCTCTCGGACAGGGTCAGGAGACCCAGTACTTC.

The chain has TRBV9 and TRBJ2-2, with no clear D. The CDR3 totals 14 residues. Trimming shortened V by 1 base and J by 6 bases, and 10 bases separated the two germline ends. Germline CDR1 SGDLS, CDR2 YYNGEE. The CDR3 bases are TGTGCCAGCAGCGTATCTATTGGGTCCGGGGAGCTGTTTTTT. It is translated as CASSVSIGSGELFF.

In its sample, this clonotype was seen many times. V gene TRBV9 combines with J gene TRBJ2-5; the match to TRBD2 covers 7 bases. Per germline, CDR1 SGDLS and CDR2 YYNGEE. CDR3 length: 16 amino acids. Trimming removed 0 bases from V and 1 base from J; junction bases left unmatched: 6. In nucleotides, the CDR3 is TGTGCCAGCAGCGTAGGGGGGGGGATAAGCCAAGAGACCCAGTACTTC. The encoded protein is CASSVGGGISQETQYF.

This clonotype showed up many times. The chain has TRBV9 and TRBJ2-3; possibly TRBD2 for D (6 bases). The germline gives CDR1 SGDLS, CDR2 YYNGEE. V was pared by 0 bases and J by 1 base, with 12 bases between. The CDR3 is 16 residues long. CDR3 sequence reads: CASSVALSGGTDTQYF. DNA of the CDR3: TGTGCCAGCAGCGTAGCTTTATCGGGGGGCACAGATACGCAGTATTTT.